This paragraph reports one TCR beta chain. The identical CDR3 is also encoded by other nucleotide sequences in the sample. Losses at the gene ends were 0 bases for V and 2 bases for J; bases not matched to a gene: 4. Per germline, CDR1 MNHEY and CDR2 SVGAGI. The CDR3 loop spans 16 amino acids. Authors' processing steps: Reference gene primer amplification yielded estimated nucleated cell counts. Clones were read by immunoSEQ multiplex PCR, and TCRdb kept only the in-frame ones, dropping some. V and J calls and clone size are as listed in that table; D and trimming were resolved from the DNA. The sample lists approximately 70,000 clones, 90% occurring once. This entry belongs to a study of blood T cell repertoires in COVID-19. Across the whole study: COVID-19 samples, acute and convalescent, were from the United States, Italy and Spain. PBMCs, B-cell-depleted T cells, or T cells were the source of the cDNA or gDNA that made up the material.

The chain is built from TRBV6-5 and TRBJ2-1, with 7 bases aligning to TRBD1. The sample comprised peripheral blood. The TCR sequence derives from a woman between 18 and 29 years old with acute or convalescent COVID-19. CDR3 nucleotide sequence: TGTGCCAGCAGTTACTCGAACAGGGGTCCCTACAATGAGCAGTTCTTC. Encoded protein: CASSYSNRGPYNEQFF.